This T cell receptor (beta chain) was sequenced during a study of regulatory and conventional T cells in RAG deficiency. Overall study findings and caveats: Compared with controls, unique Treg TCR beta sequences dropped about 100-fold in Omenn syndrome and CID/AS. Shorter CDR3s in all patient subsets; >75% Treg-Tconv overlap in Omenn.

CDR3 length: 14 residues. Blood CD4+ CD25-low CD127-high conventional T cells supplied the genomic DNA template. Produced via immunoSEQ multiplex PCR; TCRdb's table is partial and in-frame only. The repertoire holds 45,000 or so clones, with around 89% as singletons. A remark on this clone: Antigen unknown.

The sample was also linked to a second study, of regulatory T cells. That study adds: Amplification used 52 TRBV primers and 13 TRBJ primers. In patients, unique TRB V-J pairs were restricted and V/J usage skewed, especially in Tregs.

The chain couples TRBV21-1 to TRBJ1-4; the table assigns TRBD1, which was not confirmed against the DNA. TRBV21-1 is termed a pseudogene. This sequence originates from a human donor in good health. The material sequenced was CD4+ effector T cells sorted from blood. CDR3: CASSKGSREEKLFF. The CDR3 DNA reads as TGTGCCAGCAGCAAAGGATCCAGGGAAGAAAAACTGTTTTTT.